One and the same sample provided the 12 T cell receptor beta chains below, sequenced in a study. Each CDR3 protein gets one entry after TCRdb re-called the 5' RACE reads with MiXCR. This sample carries about 1,300 distinct CDR3 sequences, 6.5% to 9% of them seen once, and the ten largest clones take approximately 12%. Material for sequencing was central memory T cells from blood PBMCs. Subset described: central memory CD4+ T cells. These receptors all stem from a male donor with HIV.

A few counts support this clonotype. As DNA, the CDR3 is TGTGCCAGCTCACCCCCTCCGGAGGAGACCCAGTACTTC. This encodes CASSPPPEETQYF. The V gene is TRBV18, the J gene TRBJ2-5; no reliable D call. Germline V gene data show CDR1 as KGHSH and CDR2 as LQKENI. The CDR3 spans 13 residues. The ends were cut back, 3 bases at V and 5 bases at J, with 10 bases in the middle.

This clonotype counts as large. The rearrangement uses TRBV5-5 and TRBJ2-1; either TRBD1 or TRBD2 may fit D (5 bases each). This CDR3 comprises 12 residues. The germline V gene encodes CDR1 SGHKS and CDR2 YYEKEE (reference sequence). Trimming took 7 bases from V and 15 from J, leaving 20 bases between them. CDR3 amino acids: CASAGTPKPPFF. The DNA for the CDR3 is TGTGCCAGCGCCGGGACCCCAAAACCTCCGTTCTTC.

V usage is TRBV4-2 and J usage is TRBJ1-6; the match to TRBD1 covers 7 bases. The CDR3 loop spans 15 amino acids. Germline V CDR1 and CDR2: LGHNA, YNFKEQ. After removal of 7 bases from V and 0 bases from J, the junction contained 3 bases not matched to a gene. For the CDR3, the DNA is TGTGCCAGCACTCCAGGGGGCTCCTATAATTCACCCCTCCACTTT. It yields the protein CASTPGGSYNSPLHF.

This clonotype has a handful of counts. The V call is TRBV6-2 or TRBV6-3, the J call TRBJ1-5; D may be TRBD1 (6 bases). The CDR3 extends over 15 amino acids. The V end was cut by 6 bases, the J end by 3 bases, with 15 bases between. Germline CDR1 and CDR2: MNHEY and SVGEGT. CDR3 nucleotides: TGTGCCAGCAGATCCGGGACAACTTTCAATCAGCCCCAGCATTTT. Its translation: CASRSGTTFNQPQHF.

The chain uses TRBV4-1 and TRBJ2-5; D not resolved. Germline V CDR1 and CDR2: MGHRA, YSYEKL. The V and J ends lost 5 bases and 2 bases respectively, with 6 bases between them. The CDR3 is made up of 12 amino acids. The CDR3 here is CASSSSQETQYF. The CDR3 DNA is TGCGCCAGCAGCTCCAGTCAAGAGACCCAGTACTTC.

This clonotype is deemed large (0.1 to 1%). The chain recombines TRBV18 with TRBJ2-5; D uncertain. There are 14 residues in the CDR3. Deletions cut 2 bases from V and 2 bases from J, with 9 bases between. Germline assignment: CDR1 KGHSH and CDR2 LQKENI. This CDR3 reads CASSPTAHQETQYF. The CDR3, as DNA: TGTGCCAGCTCACCAACGGCCCATCAAGAGACCCAGTACTTC.

As concerns this clonotype: Since a much larger clone is just one base distant, this may be a read error. The chain couples TRBV11-2 to TRBJ2-3; no reliable D call. Germline V gene data show CDR1 as SGHAT and CDR2 as FQNNGV. The CDR3 covers 15 residues. V dropped 0 bases and J dropped 1 base, with 8 bases sitting between them. The DNA of the CDR3 is TGTGCCAGCAGCTTAGAAGCGTGCCGCACAGATACGCAGTATTTT. Encoded protein: CASSLEACRTDTQYF. Together with reference TRBV11-2 and TRBJ2-3, the CDR3 gives the full variable domain: EAGVAQSPRYKIIEKRQSVAFWCNPISGHATLYWYQQILGQGPKLLIQFQNNGVVDDSQLPKDRFSAERLKGVDSTLKIQPAKLEDSAVYLCASSLEACRTDTQYFGPGTRLTVL.

This clonotype came up a few times. The chain joins TRBV10-3 to TRBJ2-2; TRBD2 matches at 11 bases. CDR1 and CDR2 (germline): ENHRY, SYGVKD. V was clipped by 6 bases and J by 0 bases; unmatched bases: 3. This CDR3 has 16 residues. The CDR3 sequence is CAIRPGLAANTGELFF. The DNA of the CDR3 is TGTGCCATCAGACCGGGACTAGCGGCGAACACCGGGGAGCTGTTTTTT.

This clonotype was found a few times. The rearrangement uses TRBV4-2 and TRBJ2-2; possible D gene TRBD1, 5 bases. The CDR3 has 15 residues. The V gene lost 1 base and the J gene lost 4 bases, with 10 bases spanning the gap. Germline CDR1 is LGHNA and CDR2 is YNFKEQ. The CDR3 protein is CASSQGGAGTGELFF. DNA of the CDR3: TGTGCCAGCAGCCAAGGGGGCGCAGGCACCGGGGAGCTGTTTTTT.

This clonotype counts as medium-sized. CDR3 DNA sequence: TGTGCCACCAGCAGAGATTTCGCAGGGCCGGATTCACCCCTCCACTTT. Its translation is CATSRDFAGPDSPLHF. The chain employs TRBV15 and TRBJ1-6; a possible D gene is TRBD1 (5 bases). The CDR3 contains 16 residues. In germline, CDR1 is LNHNV, CDR2 YYDKDF (reference sequence). Trimming took off 0 bases at V and 8 bases at J, with 14 bases between the two ends.

The CDR3 here is CAISEEVYEQYF. CDR3 DNA: TGTGCCATCAGTGAGGAGGTCTACGAGCAGTACTTC. This chain joins TRBV10-3 and TRBJ2-7; no reliable D call. CDR1 and CDR2 (germline): ENHRY, SYGVKD. V was shortened by 2 bases and J by 3 bases, with 5 bases between the two germline ends. The CDR3 is 12 residues long.

The rearrangement joins TRBV6-1 to TRBJ2-7; possible D gene TRBD2, 6 bases. Germline assignment: CDR1 MNHNS and CDR2 SASEGT. This CDR3 is 13 amino acids long. V was trimmed by 3 bases and J by 2 bases, leaving 8 bases between them. The CDR3 nucleotides read TGTGCCAGCAGTGATTGGGGGGCCTACGAGCAGTACTTC. Encoded protein: CASSDWGAYEQYF.